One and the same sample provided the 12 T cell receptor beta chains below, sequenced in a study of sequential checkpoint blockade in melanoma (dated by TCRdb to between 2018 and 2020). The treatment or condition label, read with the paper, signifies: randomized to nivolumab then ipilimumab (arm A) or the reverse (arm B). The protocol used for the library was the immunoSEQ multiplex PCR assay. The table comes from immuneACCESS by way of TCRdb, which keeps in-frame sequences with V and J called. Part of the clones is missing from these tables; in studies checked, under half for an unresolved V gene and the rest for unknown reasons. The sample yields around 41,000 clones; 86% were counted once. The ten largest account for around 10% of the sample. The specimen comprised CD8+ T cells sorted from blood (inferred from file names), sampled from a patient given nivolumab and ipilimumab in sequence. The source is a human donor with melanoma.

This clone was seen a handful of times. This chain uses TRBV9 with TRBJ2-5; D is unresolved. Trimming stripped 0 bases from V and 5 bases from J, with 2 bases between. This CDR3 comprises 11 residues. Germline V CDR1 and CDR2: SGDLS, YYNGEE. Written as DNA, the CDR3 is TGTGCCAGCAGCGTAGCGGAGACCCAGTACTTC. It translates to CASSVAETQYF.

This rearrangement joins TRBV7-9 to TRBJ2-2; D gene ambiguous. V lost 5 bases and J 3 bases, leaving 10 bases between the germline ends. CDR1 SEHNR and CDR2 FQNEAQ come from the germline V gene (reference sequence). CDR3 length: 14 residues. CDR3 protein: CASSPGPYTGELFF. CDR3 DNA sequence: TGTGCCAGCAGCCCAGGCCCGTACACCGGGGAGCTGTTTTTT. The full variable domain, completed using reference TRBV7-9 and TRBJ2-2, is DTGVSQNPRHKITKRGQNVTFRCDPISEHNRLYWYRQTLGQGPEFLTYFQNEAQLEKSRLLSDRFSAERPKGSFSTLEIQRTEQGDSAMYLCASSPGPYTGELFFGEGSRLTVL.

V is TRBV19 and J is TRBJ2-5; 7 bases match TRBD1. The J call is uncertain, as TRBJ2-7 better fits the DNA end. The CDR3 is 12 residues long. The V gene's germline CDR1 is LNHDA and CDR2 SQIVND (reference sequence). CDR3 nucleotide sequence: TGTGCCACCGCGACAGGGCTCTACGAGCAGTACTTC. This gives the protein CATATGLYEQYF.

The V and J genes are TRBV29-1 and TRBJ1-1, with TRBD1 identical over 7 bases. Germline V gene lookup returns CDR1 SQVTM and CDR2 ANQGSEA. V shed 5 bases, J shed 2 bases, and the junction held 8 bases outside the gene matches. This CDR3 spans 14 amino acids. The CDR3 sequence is CSVLRTGANTEAFF. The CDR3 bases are TGCAGCGTTCTCCGGACAGGAGCAAACACTGAAGCTTTCTTT.

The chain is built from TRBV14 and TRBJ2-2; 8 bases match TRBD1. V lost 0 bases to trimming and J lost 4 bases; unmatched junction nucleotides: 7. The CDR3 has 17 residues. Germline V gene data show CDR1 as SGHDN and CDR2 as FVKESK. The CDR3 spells CASSQDRGQGSTGELFF. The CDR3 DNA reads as TGTGCCAGCAGCCAAGATCGTGGACAGGGAAGCACCGGGGAGCTGTTTTTT.

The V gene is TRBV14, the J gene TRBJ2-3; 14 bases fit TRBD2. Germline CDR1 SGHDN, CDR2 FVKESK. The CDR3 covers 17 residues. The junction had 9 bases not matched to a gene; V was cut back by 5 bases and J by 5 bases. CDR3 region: CASSVLPGLAGVDTQYF. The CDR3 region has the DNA TGTGCCAGCAGCGTCCTCCCGGGACTAGCGGGAGTAGATACGCAGTATTTT.

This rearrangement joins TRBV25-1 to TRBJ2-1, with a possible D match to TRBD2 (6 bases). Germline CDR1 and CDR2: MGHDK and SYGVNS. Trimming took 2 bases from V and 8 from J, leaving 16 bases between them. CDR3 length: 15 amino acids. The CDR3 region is CASSELSGAGYEQFF. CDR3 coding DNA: TGTGCCAGCAGTGAACTTAGCGGAGCCGGCTATGAGCAGTTCTTC.

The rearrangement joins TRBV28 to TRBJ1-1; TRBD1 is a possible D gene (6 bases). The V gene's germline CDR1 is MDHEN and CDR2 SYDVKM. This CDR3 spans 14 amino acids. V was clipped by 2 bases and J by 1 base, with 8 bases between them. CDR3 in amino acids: CASSLVRGNTEAFF. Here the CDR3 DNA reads TGTGCCAGCAGTTTAGTCAGGGGGAACACTGAAGCTTTCTTT.

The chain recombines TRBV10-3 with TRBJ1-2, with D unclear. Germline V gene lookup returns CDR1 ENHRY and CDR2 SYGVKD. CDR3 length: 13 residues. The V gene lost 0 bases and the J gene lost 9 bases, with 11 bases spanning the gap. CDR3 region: CAISESNGQSYTF. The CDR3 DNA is TGTGCCATCAGTGAGTCGAATGGGCAGAGCTACACCTTC.

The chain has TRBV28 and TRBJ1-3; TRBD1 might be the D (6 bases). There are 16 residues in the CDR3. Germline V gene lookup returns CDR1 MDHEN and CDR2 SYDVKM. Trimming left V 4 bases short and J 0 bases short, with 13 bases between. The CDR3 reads CASSSYRQVSGNTIYF. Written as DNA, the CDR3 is TGTGCCAGCAGTTCCTACCGACAGGTCTCTGGAAACACCATATATTTT.

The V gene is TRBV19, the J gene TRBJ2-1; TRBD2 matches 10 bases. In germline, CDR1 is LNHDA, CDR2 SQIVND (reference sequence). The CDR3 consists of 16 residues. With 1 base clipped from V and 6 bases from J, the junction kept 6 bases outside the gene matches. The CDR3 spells CASSIGAGGPSNEQFF. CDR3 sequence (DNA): TGTGCCAGTAGTATAGGAGCGGGAGGGCCCAGCAATGAGCAGTTCTTC.

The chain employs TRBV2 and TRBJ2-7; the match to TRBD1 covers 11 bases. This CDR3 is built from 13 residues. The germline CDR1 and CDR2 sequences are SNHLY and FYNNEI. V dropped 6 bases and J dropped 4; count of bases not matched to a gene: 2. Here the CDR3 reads CASRGQGEYEQYV. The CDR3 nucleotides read TGTGCCAGCAGGGGACAGGGGGAATACGAGCAGTACGTC.